This T cell receptor (beta chain) comes out of a study of CD8 T cells in Susac syndrome. On this clonotype itself: Its target is not known.

Sequencing of TCR beta covered CD8+ and CD4+ T cells obtained from blood. The RNA, roughly 0.45 to 1 ug, was put through reverse transcription using random hexamers. Amplification of the TCR beta CDR3 was carried out by immunoSEQ multiplex PCR, which spanned a total of 54 Vbeta and 13 Jbeta segments. TCRdb re-analysed the immunoSEQ multiplex PCR reads in MiXCR, keeping a single row per CDR3 protein. The sample consists of about 69,000 distinct CDR3 sequences, approximately 95% of them appearing once. Findings and limits, study-wide: Regarding the TCR sequencing and HLA analysis, the study admitted that a relatively small number of individuals were involved.

The receptor's source is a human donor in good health. Sequencing was performed on CD8+ T cells from PBMCs.

The CDR3 coding sequence is TGTGCCAGCAGTTTACCCCGAGGAGGGGGGTCCTACAATGAGCAGTTCTTC. Translating gives CASSLPRGGGSYNEQFF. This chain links TRBV28 with TRBJ2-1; D tentatively fits TRBD1 or TRBD2 (6 bases each). The V end was cut by 2 bases, the J end by 1 base, with 15 bases between. Per the germline V gene, CDR1 is MDHEN and CDR2 is SYDVKM. This CDR3 has 17 amino acids.